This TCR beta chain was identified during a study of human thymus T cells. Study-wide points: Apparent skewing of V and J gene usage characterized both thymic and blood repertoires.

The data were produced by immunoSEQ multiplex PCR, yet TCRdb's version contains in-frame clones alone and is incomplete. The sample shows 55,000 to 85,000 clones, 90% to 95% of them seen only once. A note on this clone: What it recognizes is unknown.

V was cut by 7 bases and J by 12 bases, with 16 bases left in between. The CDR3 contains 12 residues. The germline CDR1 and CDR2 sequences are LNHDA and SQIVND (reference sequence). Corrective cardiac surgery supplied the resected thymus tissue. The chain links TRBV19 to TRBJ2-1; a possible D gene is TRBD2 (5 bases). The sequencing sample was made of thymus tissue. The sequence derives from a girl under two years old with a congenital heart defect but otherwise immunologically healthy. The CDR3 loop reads CASTPGGRSQFF. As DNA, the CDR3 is TGTGCCAGTACTCCGGGCGGGCGGTCGCAGTTCTTC. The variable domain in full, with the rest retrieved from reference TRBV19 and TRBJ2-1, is DGGITQSPKYLFRKEGQNVTLSCEQNLNHDAMYWYRQDPGQGLRLIYYSQIVNDFQKGDIAEGYSVSREKKESFPLTVTSAQKNPTAFYLCASTPGGRSQFFGPGTRLTVL.